These T cell receptor beta chains were read from a single sample in a study of T cell repertoires in cytomegalovirus infection. TCRdb redid the calling of the reads with MiXCR, one entry per CDR3 protein. Of a few hundred thousand distinct CDR3 sequences detected, over 15% appear once; the ten largest clones hold around 47%. The sample was CD8+ T cells from PBMCs. The receptors come from a human donor in good health (CMV status not recorded). Some clones in this sample may be carry-over from other donors' samples. The CDR3 runs from the conserved cysteine through the conserved F or W. A D gene is named only where the DNA matches it firmly. Clone size is not always given. Where it is, it says once, few, many or a class for expanded clones.

abundance: NA; d_gene: NA; v_gene: TRBV28; j_gene: TRBJ1-1; CDR3nt: TGTGCCAGCAGTTTAGGGGTAGCTGAAGCTTTCTTT; CDR3aa: CASSLGVAEAFF
abundance: many; d_gene: TRBD2; v_gene: TRBV6-5; j_gene: TRBJ2-3; CDR3nt: TGTGCCACTAGGACTAGCGGGCGCCGAAGCACAGATACGCAGTATTTT; CDR3aa: CATRTSGRRSTDTQYF
abundance: NA; d_gene: NA; v_gene: TRBV13; j_gene: TRBJ1-1; CDR3nt: TGTGCCAGCAGCGACCGGGACCTGGGGTATACTGAAGCTTTCTTT; CDR3aa: CASSDRDLGYTEAFF
abundance: NA; d_gene: NA; v_gene: TRBV7-8; j_gene: TRBJ2-3; CDR3nt: TGTGCCAGCAGCCTACTAGATAAAGATACGCAGTATTTT; CDR3aa: CASSLLDKDTQYF
abundance: NA; d_gene: NA; v_gene: TRBV7-9; j_gene: TRBJ2-7; CDR3nt: TGTGCCAGCAGCAGTTCCGGGCAGCAATTCGAGCAGTACTTC; CDR3aa: CASSSSGQQFEQYF
abundance: many; d_gene: NA; v_gene: TRBV12-3/TRBV12-4; j_gene: TRBJ1-4; CDR3nt: TGTGCCAGCAGTTTAAGCGCCAAGGGGGGTGAAAAACTGTTTTTT; CDR3aa: CASSLSAKGGEKLFF
abundance: NA; d_gene: NA; v_gene: TRBV29-1; j_gene: TRBJ2-1; CDR3nt: TGCAGCGTTGGAGGACGGGAGCAGTTCTTC; CDR3aa: CSVGGREQFF
abundance: many; d_gene: TRBD2; v_gene: TRBV7-8; j_gene: TRBJ2-2; CDR3nt: TGTGCCAGCAGGGTTTGGCGGGGGGAGAACACCGGGGAGCTGTTTTTT; CDR3aa: CASRVWRGENTGELFF
abundance: few; d_gene: TRBD1; v_gene: TRBV7-9; j_gene: TRBJ2-2; CDR3nt: TGTGCCAGCAGCGTCGACAGGGCGGCCGGGGAGCTGTTTTTT; CDR3aa: CASSVDRAAGELFF
abundance: many; d_gene: NA; v_gene: TRBV7-2; j_gene: TRBJ2-1; CDR3nt: TGTGCCAGCAGCTTCACAATTGGCAATGAGCAGTTCTTC; CDR3aa: CASSFTIGNEQFF
abundance: NA; d_gene: TRBD2; v_gene: TRBV6-5; j_gene: TRBJ2-3; CDR3nt: TGTGCCAGCAGACCGGGGACTAGCGGGGCCACAGATACGCAGTATTTT; CDR3aa: CASRPGTSGATDTQYF
abundance: many; d_gene: NA; v_gene: TRBV7-6; j_gene: TRBJ1-3; CDR3nt: TGTGCCAGCAGCTTAGCGGGAGGCGCGTACACCATATATTTT; CDR3aa: CASSLAGGAYTIYF
abundance: NA; d_gene: NA; v_gene: TRBV27; j_gene: TRBJ2-3; CDR3nt: TGTGCCAGCAGAGAAACTAGCACAGATACGCAGTATTTT; CDR3aa: CASRETSTDTQYF
abundance: few; d_gene: NA; v_gene: TRBV2; j_gene: TRBJ2-7; CDR3nt: TGTGCCAGCAGTGAACCCGGACAAGCCTACGAGCAGTACTTC; CDR3aa: CASSEPGQAYEQYF
abundance: few; d_gene: TRBD2; v_gene: TRBV7-2; j_gene: TRBJ2-7; CDR3nt: TGTGCCAGCAGCATTAGCGGGGGGCCCGACGAGCAGTACTTC; CDR3aa: CASSISGGPDEQYF
abundance: few; d_gene: TRBD1; v_gene: TRBV28; j_gene: TRBJ1-1; CDR3nt: TGTGCCAGCAGAGCGACAGGGAGGAACACTGAAGCTTTCTTT; CDR3aa: CASRATGRNTEAFF
abundance: many; d_gene: NA; v_gene: TRBV7-2; j_gene: TRBJ2-1; CDR3nt: TGTGCCAGCAGCTCCTTAAGTAATGAGCAGTTCTTC; CDR3aa: CASSSLSNEQFF
abundance: NA; d_gene: NA; v_gene: TRBV15; j_gene: TRBJ2-5; CDR3nt: TGTGCCACCAGCGAAACGCCTGTGGATCTAGAGACCCAGTACTTC; CDR3aa: CATSETPVDLETQYF
abundance: few; d_gene: NA; v_gene: TRBV3-1; j_gene: TRBJ2-2; CDR3nt: TGTGCCAGCAGCCAAGCGGGGGCCAACGTCGGGGAGCTGTTTTTT; CDR3aa: CASSQAGANVGELFF
abundance: few; d_gene: NA; v_gene: TRBV24-1; j_gene: TRBJ1-6; CDR3nt: TGTGCCACCAGCCAAAATACAGGGATTCATTCACCCCTCCACTTT; CDR3aa: CATSQNTGIHSPLHF
abundance: NA; d_gene: TRBD2; v_gene: TRBV5-1; j_gene: TRBJ2-1; CDR3nt: TGCGCCAGCAGCTTGAGCGGGGGGCGGCGTGAGCAGTTCTTC; CDR3aa: CASSLSGGRREQFF
abundance: many; d_gene: NA; v_gene: TRBV7-2; j_gene: TRBJ1-2; CDR3nt: TGTGCCAGCAGCTTGTCCAGGTTTTACTATGGCTACACCTTC; CDR3aa: CASSLSRFYYGYTF
abundance: few; d_gene: TRBD1; v_gene: TRBV12-3/TRBV12-4; j_gene: TRBJ1-2; CDR3nt: TGTGCCAGCAGTCCCCATATGACAGGGGGCTCGTATGTAAGCTATGGCTACACCTTC; CDR3aa: CASSPHMTGGSYVSYGYTF
abundance: NA; d_gene: NA; v_gene: TRBV27; j_gene: TRBJ2-1; CDR3nt: TGTGCCAGCAGTTTGACTGCGAGCTCCTACAATGAGCAGTTCTTC; CDR3aa: CASSLTASSYNEQFF
abundance: few; d_gene: TRBD1; v_gene: TRBV5-5; j_gene: TRBJ2-1; CDR3nt: TGTGCCAGCAGCCCACAGGGGGGCTCCTACAATGAGCAGTTCTTC; CDR3aa: CASSPQGGSYNEQFF
abundance: few; d_gene: NA; v_gene: TRBV11-2; j_gene: TRBJ1-2; CDR3nt: TGTGCCAGCAGCTTAGCGTCAGGGTATGAAGGCTACACCTTC; CDR3aa: CASSLASGYEGYTF
abundance: NA; d_gene: NA; v_gene: TRBV20-1; j_gene: TRBJ1-1; CDR3nt: TGCAGTGCTAGGGGTTGGGAGTACACTGAAGCTTTCTTT; CDR3aa: CSARGWEYTEAFF